This TCR beta chain was recovered during a study of CD8+ T cells in alopecia areata (dated 2018 in TCRdb). Study-wide context: The treated patients took part in an open-label pilot trial in which moderate-to-severe alopecia areata was treated with oral tofacitinib at 5 to 10 mg twice daily. The study used high-throughput TCRbeta sequencing to examine T cell clonal expansion in alopecia areata, in both the C3H/HeJ mouse model and human patients. Tofacitinib was administered for 6 to 18 months, and 6 months of follow-up off drug were then conducted to assess delayed response and recurrence. Tofacitinib-treated patients had biopsies at baseline and at 4 and 24 weeks of treatment, with a later scalp biopsy in several patients. TCRbeta CDR3 regions were amplified by immunoSEQ multiplex PCR using 35 Vbeta forward and 13 Jbeta reverse primers. RNA was obtained with the PAXgene miRNA kit for fixed scalp, the miRNeasy kit for PBMCs, and the RNeasy kit for mouse skin. Scalp clonality was compared among normal scalp (n=4), patchy alopecia areata scalp (n=8), and alopecia totalis/universalis scalp (n=8). On the human side, TCRbeta sequencing was run on scalp tissue and on sorted CD4+ and CD8+ peripheral blood T cells from healthy controls and from alopecia areata patients with either patchy or totalis/universalis disease. General study outcomes and caveats: Shared TCR sequences between patients were less evident than in mice, which may be partly attributable to HLA diversity in the patient population. Unlike mouse skin, where gammadelta T cells dominate, normal human skin contains resident alphabeta T cells that get sequenced too, which complicates analysis of the scalp TCR repertoire. Lesional scalp, especially in alopecia totalis/universalis, showed higher clonality and more expanded CD8+ clones than normal scalp, suggesting antigenic drive.

Concerning this clone itself: Its antigen is still unknown. No base qualities exist here, and no much larger clone lies one base off it.

Taken with the paper, the label for time point translates to: baseline before oral tofacitinib. Peripheral blood and lesional scalp punch biopsies were obtained from patients with alopecia areata. After PBMCs were isolated by density centrifugation and stained for CD3, CD4 and CD8, a FACSAria was used to sort CD4+ and CD8+ T cells. The CDR3 measures 14 amino acids from cysteine to phenylalanine. Only the CDR3 DNA is retained, 42 bases long and in frame from the first base. The germline V gene encodes CDR1 MNHEY and CDR2 SVGAGI. The V end gives up 6 bases and the J end 3 bases, leaving 8 bases in the junction not matched to a gene. Receptor libraries were prepared by the immunoSEQ multiplex PCR assay. For TCR sequencing, RNA was extracted from every sample and reverse transcribed into cDNA to serve as template. SuperScript III was used for first-strand cDNA synthesis, primed with a 2:1 mix of oligo-dT and random hexamers. Amplification bias was assessed with a synthetic immune receptor repertoire, and residual bias was removed computationally. Concerning the study's data processing: Raw reads were preprocessed to remove errors, and CDR3 was defined by IMGT conventions from the conserved cysteine to phenylalanine. Clonality was computed by normalizing Shannon entropy by log2 of the number of productive unique TCRs and subtracting the result from 1. Scalp TCRbeta sequences were cross-referenced with sorted blood CD4 and CD8 repertoires so that the CD4 or CD8 identity of scalp clones could be inferred. TCRdb mirrors the immuneACCESS table, restricted to in-frame sequences. Some clones are absent from its copies; in checked studies, under half trace to an unresolved V gene, and the reason for the others is unknown. D and trimming were read from the DNA, whereas the V and J calls and clone size are those reported in that table. Recorded for this sample are around 250,000 clones; around 67% of them occurred a single time. Approximately 1.2% of the sample lies in the top ten.

The receptor comes from a human donor with alopecia areata. Sequencing was performed on CD4+ T cells sorted from blood, taken at week 0. Recombination connected TRBV6-5 to TRBJ2-7; the central 7 bases match TRBD2. The CDR3 here reads CASSLGGYSYEQYF. The nucleotide sequence reads as follows: TGTGCCAGCAGCTTGGGAGGGTATAGCTACGAGCAGTACTTC.